The text below deals with one T cell receptor beta chain. The target antigen is unknown. The data stem from a study of OX40 agonist ivuxolimab in advanced cancers. Study-wide context: Cohort: roughly 79% men, mean age about 60, aged about 23 to 80. Study-wide findings and caveats: The mean number of expanded clones was higher in CD8+ T cells than in CD4+.

Generated by immunoSEQ multiplex PCR, the TCRdb table keeps only in-frame clones and is missing some. The sample records about 55,000 clones, roughly 82% being singletons. Per the germline V gene, CDR1 is LNHDA and CDR2 is SQIVND (reference sequence). V gave up 5 bases and J gave up 2 bases, with 13 bases separating them. CDR3 length: 14 amino acids. The V and J genes are TRBV19 and TRBJ2-7; D is possibly TRBD1 (6 bases). The sample in question was CD4+ or CD8+ T cells sorted from blood, obtained in a trial of the OX40 agonist ivuxolimab. This TCR was recovered from an adult with an advanced solid tumor such as melanoma, head and neck, liver or kidney cancer. CDR3 residues: CASSDWQGTYEQYF. In nucleotides, the CDR3 is TGTGCCAGTAGTGATTGGCAGGGGACCTACGAGCAGTACTTC.